These T cell receptor beta chains were read from a single sample in a study of response to subunit inactivated influenza vaccine. TCRdb reprocessed the RT-PCR reads with MiXCR, giving one entry per CDR3 protein. The sample has about 160,000 distinct CDR3 sequences; approximately 11% are singletons. This material consisted of CD8+ T cells sorted from PBMCs, taken less than 30 months after vaccination. Every receptor here comes from a man between 50 and 69 years old who received an inactivated influenza vaccine. The CDR3 runs from the conserved cysteine through the conserved F or W. A D gene is named only where the DNA matches it firmly. Rows may omit the clone size; those that give it use once, few, many or a size class.

J | V | size | D | DNA | CDR3
TRBJ1-1 | TRBV10-3 | - | - | TGTGCCATCAGTGAAGGGCAGTACGAAGGGGAAGCTTTCTTT | CAISEGQYEGEAFF
TRBJ2-1 | TRBV4-3 | - | - | TGCGCCAGCAGCCAAGATCGGGCAGGGCCCAATGAGCAGTTCTTC | CASSQDRAGPNEQFF
TRBJ1-2 | TRBV6-1 | few | - | TGTGCCAGCAGTCCGCTGGGGTTAGCTAACTATGGCTACACCTTC | CASSPLGLANYGYTF
TRBJ2-1 | TRBV6-1 | - | TRBD2 | TGTGCCAGCAGTATAGAAAGCGGGAGGACAGCTTACAATGAGCAGGTCTTC | CASSIESGRTAYNEQVF
TRBJ2-5 | TRBV6-5 | few | - | TGTGCCAGCAGTTACACCCCGGGCGAGACCCAGTACTTC | CASSYTPGETQYF
TRBJ2-7 | TRBV11-2 | - | TRBD1 | TGTGCCAGTACAAACCGGGACAGGGCCGGCTACGAGCAGTACTTC | CASTNRDRAGYEQYF
TRBJ2-5 | TRBV10-1 | - | - | TGCGCCAGCAGTGGACACGAGAATTATGAGACCCAGTACTTC | CASSGHENYETQYF
TRBJ2-5 | TRBV7-8 | - | TRBD2 | TGTGCCAGCAGCCCAGAGACTAGCCCAGGGGAGACCCAGTACTTC | CASSPETSPGETQYF
TRBJ2-1 | TRBV3-1 | few | - | TGTGCCAGCAGCCACAAGGACTCTCTAATTCCCTACAATGAGCAGTTCTTC | CASSHKDSLIPYNEQFF
TRBJ2-5 | TRBV27 | many | TRBD2 | TGTGCCAGCAGTCCCATATGGGAAGGACTAGCGGTTCAAGAGACCCAGTACTTC | CASSPIWEGLAVQETQYF
TRBJ2-5 | TRBV5-6 | - | - | TGTGCCAGCAGCTTGAGGGGTTGGGAGACCCAGTACTTC | CASSLRGWETQYF
TRBJ1-2 | TRBV6-5 | many | - | TGTGCCAGCAGTTACTCACTGGGGGCTAACTATGGCTACACCTTC | CASSYSLGANYGYTF
TRBJ2-7 | TRBV20-1 | few | TRBD2 | TGCAGTGCTAGCGTAGCGGGGGGTTACGAGCAGTACTTC | CSASVAGGYEQYF
TRBJ2-5 | TRBV7-6 | few | - | TGTGCCAGCAGCCTAGGTCTTAGGGAGACCCAGTACTTC | CASSLGLRETQYF
TRBJ1-1 | TRBV5-1 | few | - | TGCGCCAGCAGCCCGAGGGCCAAGATGAGTGAAGTTTTCTTT | CASSPRAKMSEVFF
TRBJ2-1 | TRBV5-1 | - | TRBD1 | TGCGCCAGCAGTCCTGGGGGACAGGGGGACTACAATGAGCAGTTCTTC | CASSPGGQGDYNEQFF
TRBJ2-7 | TRBV7-8 | many | - | TGTGCCAGCAGCTTCGACCCCGGGACACCGACCTACGAGCAGTACTTC | CASSFDPGTPTYEQYF
TRBJ2-3 | TRBV4-3 | few | TRBD2 | TGCGCCAGCAGCCAAGACCCCCGCGGGGGGGCTCATGCAGATACGCAGTATTTT | CASSQDPRGGAHADTQYF
TRBJ2-2 | TRBV7-8 | few | - | TGTGCCAGCAGCTTATCGGGTCGGACCGGGGAGCTGTTTTTT | CASSLSGRTGELFF
TRBJ2-5 | TRBV6-2/TRBV6-3 | - | TRBD2 | TGTGCCAGCAGTCCATCCGGGGCGGGAGTCTTGCAGACCCAGTACTTC | CASSPSGAGVLQTQYF
TRBJ2-7 | TRBV19 | - | TRBD2 | TGTGCCAGTAGTGCCGGACTAGACTACGAGCAGTACTTC | CASSAGLDYEQYF
TRBJ2-1 | TRBV4-2 | few | TRBD2 | TGTGCCAGCAGCCAAGAAGGGACTAGCAAGTCCAATGAGCAGTTCTTC | CASSQEGTSKSNEQFF
TRBJ1-4 | TRBV25-1 | - | TRBD1 | TGTGCCAGCAGTGGGGACAGGTCAGAAAAACTGTTTTTT | CASSGDRSEKLFF
TRBJ2-7 | TRBV20-1 | - | TRBD1 | TGCAGTGCTAGAGAGCCAGGGGGCGAGAGGGCATACGAGCAGTACTTC | CSAREPGGERAYEQYF
TRBJ2-7 | TRBV12-3/TRBV12-4 | many | - | TGTGCCAGCAGTTTATTTCCAGGGGTAAGCTCCTACGAGCAGTACTTC | CASSLFPGVSSYEQYF
TRBJ1-2 | TRBV12-3/TRBV12-4 | few | TRBD1 | TGTGCCAGCAGTCCCACCGGGACAGTCTATGGCTACACCTTC | CASSPTGTVYGYTF
TRBJ1-1 | TRBV24-1 | - | - | TGTGCCACCAGTTACGGGATTGAAGCTTTCTTT | CATSYGIEAFF
TRBJ1-5 | TRBV5-1 | many | - | TGCGCCAGCAGCGTCGGACAGTCCCAGCCCCAGCATTTT | CASSVGQSQPQHF